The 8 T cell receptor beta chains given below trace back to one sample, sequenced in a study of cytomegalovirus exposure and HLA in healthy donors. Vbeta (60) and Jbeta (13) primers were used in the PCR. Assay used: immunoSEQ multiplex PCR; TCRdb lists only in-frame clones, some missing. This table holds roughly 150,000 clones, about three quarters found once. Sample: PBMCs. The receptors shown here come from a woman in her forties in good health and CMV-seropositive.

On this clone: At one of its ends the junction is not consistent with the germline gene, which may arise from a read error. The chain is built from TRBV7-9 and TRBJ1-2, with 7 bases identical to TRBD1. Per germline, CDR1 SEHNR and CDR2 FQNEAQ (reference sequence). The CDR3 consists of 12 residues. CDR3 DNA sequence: TGTTCCAGCAGCTTGGGGACAGATGGCTACACCTTC. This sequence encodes CSSSLGTDGYTF.

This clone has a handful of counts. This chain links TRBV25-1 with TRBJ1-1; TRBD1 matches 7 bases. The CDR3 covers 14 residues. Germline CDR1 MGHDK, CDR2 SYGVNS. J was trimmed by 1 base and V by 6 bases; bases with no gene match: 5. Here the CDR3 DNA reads TGTGCCAGCAGACCTAGGACAGGGAACACTGAAGCTTTCTTT. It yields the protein CASRPRTGNTEAFF.

This CDR3 is CSASIQDTQYF. The DNA of the CDR3 is TGCAGTGCTAGTATACAAGATACGCAGTATTTT. V and J are TRBV20-1 and TRBJ2-3; D unresolved. Germline V lookup: CDR1 DFQATT, CDR2 SNEGSKA (reference sequence). The CDR3 is 11 amino acids. The V gene lost 3 bases and the J gene lost 5 bases, with 6 bases spanning the gap.

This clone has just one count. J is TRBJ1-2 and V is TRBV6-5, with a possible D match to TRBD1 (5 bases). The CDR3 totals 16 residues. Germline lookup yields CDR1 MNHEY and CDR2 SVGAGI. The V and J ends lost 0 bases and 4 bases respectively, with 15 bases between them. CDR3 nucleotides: TGTGCCAGCAGTTACTCATTTTGGGGCCAAACCTATGGCTACACCTTC. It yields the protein CASSYSFWGQTYGYTF.

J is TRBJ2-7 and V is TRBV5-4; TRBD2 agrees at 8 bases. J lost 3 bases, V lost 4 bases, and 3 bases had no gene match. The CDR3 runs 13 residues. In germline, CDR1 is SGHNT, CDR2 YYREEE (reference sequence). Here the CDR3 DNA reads TGTGCCAGCAGCGTCGGGGGGGTCTACGAGCAGTACTTC. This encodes CASSVGGVYEQYF.

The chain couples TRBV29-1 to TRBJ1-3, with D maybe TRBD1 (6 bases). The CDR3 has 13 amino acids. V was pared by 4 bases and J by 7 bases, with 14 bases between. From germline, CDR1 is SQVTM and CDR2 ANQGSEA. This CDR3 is CSVVLQGPNTIYF. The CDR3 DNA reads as TGCAGCGTTGTACTGCAGGGGCCCAACACCATATATTTT.

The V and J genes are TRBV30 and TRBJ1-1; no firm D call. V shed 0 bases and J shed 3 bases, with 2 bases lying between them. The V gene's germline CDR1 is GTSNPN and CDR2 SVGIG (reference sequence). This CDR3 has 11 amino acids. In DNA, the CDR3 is TGTGCCTGGAGTGTCGACACTGAAGCTTTCTTT. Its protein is CAWSVDTEAFF.

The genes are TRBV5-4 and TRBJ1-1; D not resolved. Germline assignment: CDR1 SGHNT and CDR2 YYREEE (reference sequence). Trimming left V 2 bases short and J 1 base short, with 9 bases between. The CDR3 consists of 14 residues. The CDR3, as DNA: TGTGCCAGCAGCTTCGGGGTTCAGAACACTGAAGCTTTCTTT. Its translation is CASSFGVQNTEAFF.